These T cell receptor beta chains were read from a single sample in a study of T-cell reconstitution after alpha-beta-depleted transplantation in children. TCRdb reanalysed the PCR reads using MiXCR and keeps one entry per CDR3 protein. The sample has about 610,000 distinct CDR3 sequences; 10% to 13% are singletons. Source: PBMCs from the stem cell graft donor, taken from the stem cell graft. Receptors were obtained from a human donor who donated a stem cell graft to a child with acute myeloid leukemia. Each CDR3 is given with its conserved first and last residue. A D gene is named only where the DNA matches it firmly. Part of the rows lack a size; the others show once, few, many or a class for expanded clones.

D gene: -
CDR3 length: 14
clone size: -
V gene: TRBV20-1
J gene: TRBJ1-1
CDR3 DNA: TGCAGTGCTAGAGACGAGGGGAGAAACACTGAAGCTTTCTTT
CDR3 protein: CSARDEGRNTEAFF

D gene: -
CDR3 length: 17
clone size: many
V gene: TRBV7-6
J gene: TRBJ2-3
CDR3 DNA: TGTGCCAGCAGCTTATCCGTGGGATATGGCTCCACAGATACGCAGTATTTT
CDR3 protein: CASSLSVGYGSTDTQYF

D gene: -
CDR3 length: 16
clone size: -
V gene: TRBV2
J gene: TRBJ2-5
CDR3 DNA: TGTGCCAGCAGTGGCCTAAGTGGTGGTGTACAAGAGACCCAGTACTTC
CDR3 protein: CASSGLSGGVQETQYF

D gene: -
CDR3 length: 14
clone size: -
V gene: TRBV12-3/TRBV12-4
J gene: TRBJ2-4
CDR3 DNA: TGTGCCAGCACCGAAGGTCTAGCCAAAAACATTCAGTACTTC
CDR3 protein: CASTEGLAKNIQYF

D gene: TRBD1
CDR3 length: 16
clone size: -
V gene: TRBV3-1
J gene: TRBJ1-1
CDR3 DNA: TGTGCCAGCAGCCAAGATCCGGGACAGGTCCTCACTGAAGCTTTCTTT
CDR3 protein: CASSQDPGQVLTEAFF

D gene: -
CDR3 length: 14
clone size: many
V gene: TRBV6-5
J gene: TRBJ2-2
CDR3 DNA: TGTGCCAGCAGTTACCCGGGGGACCCCGGGGAGCTGTTTTTT
CDR3 protein: CASSYPGDPGELFF

D gene: -
CDR3 length: 14
clone size: -
V gene: TRBV19
J gene: TRBJ2-2
CDR3 DNA: TGTGCCAGTAGTGATCAACATAACACCGGGGAGCTGTTTTTT
CDR3 protein: CASSDQHNTGELFF

D gene: TRBD2
CDR3 length: 15
clone size: few
V gene: TRBV5-1
J gene: TRBJ2-1
CDR3 DNA: TGCGCCAGCAGCTTTACGGGACTAGCGGGAGGTGAGCAGTTCTTC
CDR3 protein: CASSFTGLAGGEQFF

D gene: -
CDR3 length: 13
clone size: many
V gene: TRBV20-1
J gene: TRBJ2-2
CDR3 DNA: TGCAGTGCTATACCATCTAGCTCCGGGGAGCTGTTTTTT
CDR3 protein: CSAIPSSSGELFF

D gene: -
CDR3 length: 17
clone size: -
V gene: TRBV12-3/TRBV12-4
J gene: TRBJ1-3
CDR3 DNA: TGTGCCAGCACCTTGGATTATAGGGGGACAACTGGAAACACCATATATTTT
CDR3 protein: CASTLDYRGTTGNTIYF

D gene: -
CDR3 length: 17
clone size: few
V gene: TRBV10-3
J gene: TRBJ2-7
CDR3 DNA: TGTGCCATCAGTGATAAGGGCCTGGGGCGGGCAGGCTACGAGCAGTACTTC
CDR3 protein: CAISDKGLGRAGYEQYF

D gene: TRBD2
CDR3 length: 14
clone size: few
V gene: TRBV20-1
J gene: TRBJ2-1
CDR3 DNA: TGCAGTGCTAAAAGCGGGAGGGCCCACAATGAGCAGTTCTTC
CDR3 protein: CSAKSGRAHNEQFF

D gene: -
CDR3 length: 19
clone size: -
V gene: TRBV4-1
J gene: TRBJ2-6
CDR3 DNA: TGCGCCAGCAGCCAAGAAGGCTCGGGTGCAGCGGCTGGGGCCAACGTCCTGACTTTC
CDR3 protein: CASSQEGSGAAAGANVLTF

D gene: -
CDR3 length: 14
clone size: -
V gene: TRBV3-1
J gene: TRBJ2-2
CDR3 DNA: TGTGCCAGCAGCCAATCCCAGTTGGCCGGGGAGCTGTTTTTT
CDR3 protein: CASSQSQLAGELFF

D gene: -
CDR3 length: 13
clone size: few
V gene: TRBV15
J gene: TRBJ2-1
CDR3 DNA: TGTGCCACCACCTCGAAGGGGCCCGGTGAGCAGTTCTTC
CDR3 protein: CATTSKGPGEQFF

D gene: -
CDR3 length: 16
clone size: few
V gene: TRBV7-9
J gene: TRBJ2-7
CDR3 DNA: TGTGCCAGCAGCGAACCCGGACAGTACCTAACCTACGAGCAGTACTTC
CDR3 protein: CASSEPGQYLTYEQYF

D gene: TRBD1
CDR3 length: 14
clone size: -
V gene: TRBV29-1
J gene: TRBJ2-5
CDR3 DNA: TGCAGGCCCGGACAGGGGCCCTGCGGAGAGACCCAGTACTTC
CDR3 protein: CRPGQGPCGETQYF